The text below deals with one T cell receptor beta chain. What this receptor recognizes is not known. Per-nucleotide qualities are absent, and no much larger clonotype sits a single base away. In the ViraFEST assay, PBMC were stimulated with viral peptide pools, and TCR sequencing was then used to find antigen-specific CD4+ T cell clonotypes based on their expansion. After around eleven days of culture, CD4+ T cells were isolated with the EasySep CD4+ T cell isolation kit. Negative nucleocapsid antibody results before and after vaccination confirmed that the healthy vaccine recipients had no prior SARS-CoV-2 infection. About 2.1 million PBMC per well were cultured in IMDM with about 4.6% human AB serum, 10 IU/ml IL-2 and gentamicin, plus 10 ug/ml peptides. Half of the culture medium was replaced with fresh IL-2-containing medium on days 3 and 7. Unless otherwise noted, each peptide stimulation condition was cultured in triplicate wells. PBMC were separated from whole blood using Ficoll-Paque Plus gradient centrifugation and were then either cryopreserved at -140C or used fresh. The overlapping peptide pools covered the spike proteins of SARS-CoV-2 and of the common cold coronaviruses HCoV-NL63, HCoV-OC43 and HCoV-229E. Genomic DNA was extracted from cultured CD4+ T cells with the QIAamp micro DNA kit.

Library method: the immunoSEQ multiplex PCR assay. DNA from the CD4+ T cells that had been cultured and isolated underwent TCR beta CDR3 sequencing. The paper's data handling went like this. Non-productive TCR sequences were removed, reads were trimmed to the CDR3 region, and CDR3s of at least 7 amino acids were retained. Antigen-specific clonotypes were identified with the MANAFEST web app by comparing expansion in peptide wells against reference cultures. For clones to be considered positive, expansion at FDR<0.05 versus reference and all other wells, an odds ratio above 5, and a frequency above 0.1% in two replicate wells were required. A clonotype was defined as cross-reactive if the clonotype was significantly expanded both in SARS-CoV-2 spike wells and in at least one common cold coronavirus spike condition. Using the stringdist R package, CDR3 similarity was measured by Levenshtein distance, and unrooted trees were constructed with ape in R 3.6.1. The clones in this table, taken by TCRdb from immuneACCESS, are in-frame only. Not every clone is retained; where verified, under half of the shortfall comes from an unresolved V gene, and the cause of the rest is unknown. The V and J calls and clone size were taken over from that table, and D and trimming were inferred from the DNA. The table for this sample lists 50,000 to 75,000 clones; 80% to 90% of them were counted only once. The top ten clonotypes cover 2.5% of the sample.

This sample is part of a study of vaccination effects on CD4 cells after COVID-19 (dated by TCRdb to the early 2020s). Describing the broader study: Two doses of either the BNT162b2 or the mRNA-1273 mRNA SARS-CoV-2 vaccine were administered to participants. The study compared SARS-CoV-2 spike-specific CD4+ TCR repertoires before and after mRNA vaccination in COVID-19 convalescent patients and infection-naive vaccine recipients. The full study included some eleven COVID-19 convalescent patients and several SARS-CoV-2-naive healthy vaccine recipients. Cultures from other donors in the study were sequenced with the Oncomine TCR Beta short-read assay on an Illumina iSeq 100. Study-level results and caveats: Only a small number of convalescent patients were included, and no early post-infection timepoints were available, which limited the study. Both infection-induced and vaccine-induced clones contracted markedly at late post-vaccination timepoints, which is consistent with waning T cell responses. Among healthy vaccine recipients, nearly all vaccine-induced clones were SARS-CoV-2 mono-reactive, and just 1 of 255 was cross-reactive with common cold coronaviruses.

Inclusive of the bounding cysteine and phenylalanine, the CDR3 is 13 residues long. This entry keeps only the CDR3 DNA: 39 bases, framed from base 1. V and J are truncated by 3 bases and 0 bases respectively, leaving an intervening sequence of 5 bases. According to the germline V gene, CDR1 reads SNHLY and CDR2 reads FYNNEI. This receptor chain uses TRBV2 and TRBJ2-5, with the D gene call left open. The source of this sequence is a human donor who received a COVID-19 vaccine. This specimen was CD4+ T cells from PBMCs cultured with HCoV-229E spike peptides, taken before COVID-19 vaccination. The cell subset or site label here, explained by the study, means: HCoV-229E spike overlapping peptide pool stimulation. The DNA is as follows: TGTGCCAGCAGTGATAGGGACCAAGAGACCCAGTACTTC. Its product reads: CASSDRDQETQYF. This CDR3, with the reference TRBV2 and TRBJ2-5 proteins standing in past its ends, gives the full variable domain EPEVTQTPSHQVTQMGQEVILRCVPISNHLYFYWYRQILGQKVEFLVSFYNNEISEKSEIFDDQFSVERPDGSNFTLKIRSTKLEDSAMYFCASSDRDQETQYFGPGTRLLVL.